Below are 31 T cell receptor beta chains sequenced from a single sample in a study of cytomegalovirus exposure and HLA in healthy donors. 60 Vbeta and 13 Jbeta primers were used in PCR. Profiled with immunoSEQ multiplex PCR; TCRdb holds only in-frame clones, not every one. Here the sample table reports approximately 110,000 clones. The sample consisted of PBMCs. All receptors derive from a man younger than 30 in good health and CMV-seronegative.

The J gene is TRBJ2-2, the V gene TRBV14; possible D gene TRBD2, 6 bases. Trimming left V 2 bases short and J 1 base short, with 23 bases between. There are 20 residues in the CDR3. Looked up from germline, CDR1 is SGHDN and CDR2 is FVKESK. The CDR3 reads CASSQRNRGTAGGNTGELFF. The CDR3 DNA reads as TGTGCCAGCAGCCAACGTAACCGGGGTACAGCCGGGGGGAACACCGGGGAGCTGTTTTTT.

The CDR3: CASSPIGDNQPQHF. The CDR3 DNA reads TGTGCCAGCTCACCAATCGGGGATAATCAGCCCCAGCATTTT. The chain joins TRBV18 to TRBJ1-5, with no clear D. The CDR3 has 14 amino acids. The germline CDR1 and CDR2 sequences are KGHSH and LQKENI. Trimming cost V 2 bases and J 4 bases, with 9 bases left between them. Filled out from reference TRBV18 and TRBJ1-5, the complete variable domain reads NAGVMQNPRHLVRRRGQEARLRCSPMKGHSHVYWYRQLPEEGLKFMVYLQKENIIDESGMPKERFSAEFPKEGPSILRIQQVVRGDSAAYFCASSPIGDNQPQHFGDGTRLSIL.

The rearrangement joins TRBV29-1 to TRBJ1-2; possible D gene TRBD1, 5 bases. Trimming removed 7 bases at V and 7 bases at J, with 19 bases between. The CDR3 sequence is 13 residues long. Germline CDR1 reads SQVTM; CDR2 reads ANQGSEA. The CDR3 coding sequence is TGCAGCGCCACAAGGTTGGGTGGGGCTGGCTACACCTTC. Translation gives CSATRLGGAGYTF. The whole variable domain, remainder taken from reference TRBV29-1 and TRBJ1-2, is SAVISQKPSRDICQRGTSLTIQCQVDSQVTMMFWYRQQPGQSLTLIATANQGSEATYESGFVIDKFPISRPNLTFSTLTVSNMSPEDSSIYLCSATRLGGAGYTFGSGTRLTVV.

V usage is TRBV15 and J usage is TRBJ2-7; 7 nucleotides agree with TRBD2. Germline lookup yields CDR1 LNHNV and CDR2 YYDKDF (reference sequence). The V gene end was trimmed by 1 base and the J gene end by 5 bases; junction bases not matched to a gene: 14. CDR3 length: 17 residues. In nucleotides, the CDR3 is TGTGCCACCAGCAGAGGCCGAAGGTTGGCGGGAGTTGACGAGCAGTACTTC. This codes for CATSRGRRLAGVDEQYF.

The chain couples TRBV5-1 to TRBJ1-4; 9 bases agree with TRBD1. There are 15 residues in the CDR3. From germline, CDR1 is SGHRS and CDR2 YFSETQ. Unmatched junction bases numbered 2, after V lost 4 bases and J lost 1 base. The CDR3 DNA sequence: TGCGCCAGCAGCGTGGGACAGGGAACTAATGAAAAACTGTTTTTT. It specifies CASSVGQGTNEKLFF.

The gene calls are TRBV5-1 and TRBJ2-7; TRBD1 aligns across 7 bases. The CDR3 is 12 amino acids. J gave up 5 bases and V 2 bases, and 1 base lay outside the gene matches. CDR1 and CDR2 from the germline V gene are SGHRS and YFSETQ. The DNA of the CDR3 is TGCGCCAGCAGCTTAAGGGGGCACGAGCAGTACTTC. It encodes CASSLRGHEQYF.

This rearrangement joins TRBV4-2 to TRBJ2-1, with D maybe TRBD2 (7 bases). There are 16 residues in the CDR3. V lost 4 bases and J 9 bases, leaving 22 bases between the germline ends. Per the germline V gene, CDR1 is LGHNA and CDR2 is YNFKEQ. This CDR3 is CASSLGGRRESGEQFF. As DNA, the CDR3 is TGTGCCAGCAGCCTAGGGGGGAGGCGGGAGAGCGGTGAGCAGTTCTTC.

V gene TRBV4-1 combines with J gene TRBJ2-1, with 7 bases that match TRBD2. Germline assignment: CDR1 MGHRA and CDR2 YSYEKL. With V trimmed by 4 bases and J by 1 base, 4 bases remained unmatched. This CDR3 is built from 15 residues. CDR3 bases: TGCGCCAGCAGCCCCGTGGGGGGGTCCTACAATGAGCAGTTCTTC. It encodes CASSPVGGSYNEQFF.

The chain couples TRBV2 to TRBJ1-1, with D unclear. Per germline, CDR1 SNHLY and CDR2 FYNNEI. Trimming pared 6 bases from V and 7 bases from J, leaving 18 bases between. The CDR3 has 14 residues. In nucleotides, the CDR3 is TGTGCCAGCAGATCCCAGACTCTGCAAGGTGAAGCTTTCTTT. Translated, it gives CASRSQTLQGEAFF.

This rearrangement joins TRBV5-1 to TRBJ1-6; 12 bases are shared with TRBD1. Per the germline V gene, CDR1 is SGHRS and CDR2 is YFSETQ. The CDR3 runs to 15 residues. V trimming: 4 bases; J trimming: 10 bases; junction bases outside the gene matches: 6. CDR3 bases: TGCGCCAGCAGCCCAGGGACAGGGGGCTGGTCACCCCTCCACTTT. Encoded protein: CASSPGTGGWSPLHF.

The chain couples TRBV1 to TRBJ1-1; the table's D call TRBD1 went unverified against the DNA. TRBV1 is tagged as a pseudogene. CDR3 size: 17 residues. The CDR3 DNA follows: TGCACCAGCAGCCAAGATAACCCCCAGGGGGGGAACACTGAAGCTTTCTTT. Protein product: CTSSQDNPQGGNTEAFF.

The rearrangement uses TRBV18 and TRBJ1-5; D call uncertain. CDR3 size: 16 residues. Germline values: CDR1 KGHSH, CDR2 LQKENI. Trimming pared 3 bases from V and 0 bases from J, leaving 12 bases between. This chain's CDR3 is CASSPGRTNSNQPQHF. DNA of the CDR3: TGTGCCAGCTCACCGGGAAGGACTAATAGCAATCAGCCCCAGCATTTT.

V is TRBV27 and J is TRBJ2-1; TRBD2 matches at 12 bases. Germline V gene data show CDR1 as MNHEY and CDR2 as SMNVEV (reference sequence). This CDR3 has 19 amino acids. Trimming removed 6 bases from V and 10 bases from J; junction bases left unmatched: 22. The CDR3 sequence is CASSQPPGLAGGRFREQFF. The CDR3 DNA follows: TGTGCCAGCAGCCAACCTCCGGGACTAGCGGGCGGACGGTTTCGGGAGCAGTTCTTC.

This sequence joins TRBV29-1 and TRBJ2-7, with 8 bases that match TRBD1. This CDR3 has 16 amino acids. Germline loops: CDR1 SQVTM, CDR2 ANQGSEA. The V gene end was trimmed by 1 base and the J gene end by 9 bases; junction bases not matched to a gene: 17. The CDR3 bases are TGCAGCGTTGAAGGGCGGACAGGGATCGGATCCGGAGGGCAGTACTTC. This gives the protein CSVEGRTGIGSGGQYF.

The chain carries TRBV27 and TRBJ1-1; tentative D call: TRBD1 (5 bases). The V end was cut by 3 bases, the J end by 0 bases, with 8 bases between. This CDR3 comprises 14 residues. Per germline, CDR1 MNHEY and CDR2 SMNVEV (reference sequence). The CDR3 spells CASSLVRVNTEAFF. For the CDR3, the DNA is TGTGCCAGCAGTTTGGTCAGGGTGAACACTGAAGCTTTCTTT.

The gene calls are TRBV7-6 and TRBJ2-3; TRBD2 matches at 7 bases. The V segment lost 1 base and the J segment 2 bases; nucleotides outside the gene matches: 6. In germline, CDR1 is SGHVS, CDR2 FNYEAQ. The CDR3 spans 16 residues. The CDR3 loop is CASSLGAGAYTDTQYF. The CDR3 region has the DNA TGTGCCAGCAGCTTAGGGGCGGGAGCCTACACAGATACGCAGTATTTT.

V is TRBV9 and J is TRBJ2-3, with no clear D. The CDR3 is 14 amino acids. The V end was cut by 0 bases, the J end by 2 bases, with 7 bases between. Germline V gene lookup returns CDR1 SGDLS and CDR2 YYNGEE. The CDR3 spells CASSVAGTTDTQYF. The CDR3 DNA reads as TGTGCCAGCAGCGTAGCGGGTACCACAGATACGCAGTATTTT.

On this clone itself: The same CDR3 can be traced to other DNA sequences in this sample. CDR3 protein: CAWSVGGNTEAFF. CDR3 nucleotide sequence: TGTGCCTGGAGTGTAGGGGGGAACACTGAAGCTTTCTTT. The V call is TRBV30, the J call TRBJ1-1; tentatively, D is TRBD1 (6 bases). The CDR3 spans 13 residues. From germline, CDR1 is GTSNPN and CDR2 SVGIG (reference sequence). V was trimmed by 0 bases and J by 1 base, leaving 6 bases between them.

CDR3 nucleotides: TGTGCCAGCAGCTTAGCCCCGACTAGCGGGTTGAACAATGAGCAGTTCTTC. Its translation: CASSLAPTSGLNNEQFF. V is TRBV7-8 and J is TRBJ2-1; 10 bases are a match to TRBD2. Trimming cost V 0 bases and J 5 bases; bases outside gene matches: 7. The CDR3 runs to 17 residues. Germline V gene lookup returns CDR1 SGHVS and CDR2 FQNEAQ.

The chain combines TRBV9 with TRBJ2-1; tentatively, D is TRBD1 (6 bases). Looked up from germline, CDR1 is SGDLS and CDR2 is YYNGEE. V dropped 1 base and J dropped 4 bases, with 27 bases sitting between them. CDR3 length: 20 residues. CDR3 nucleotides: TGTGCCAGCAGCGTATCTACCCCCACGGCCTTCGGGACATTATACAATGAGCAGTTCTTC. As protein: CASSVSTPTAFGTLYNEQFF. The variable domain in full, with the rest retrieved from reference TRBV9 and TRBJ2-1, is DSGVTQTPKHLITATGQRVTLRCSPRSGDLSVYWYQQSLDQGLQFLIQYYNGEERAKGNILERFSAQQFPDLHSELNLSSLELGDSALYFCASSVSTPTAFGTLYNEQFFGPGTRLTVL.

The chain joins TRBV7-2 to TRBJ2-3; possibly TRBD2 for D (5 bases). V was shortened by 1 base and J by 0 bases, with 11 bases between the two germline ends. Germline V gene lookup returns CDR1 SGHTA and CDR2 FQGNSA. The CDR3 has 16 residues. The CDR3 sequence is CASSLVGSKSTDTQYF. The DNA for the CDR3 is TGTGCCAGCAGCTTAGTTGGGAGTAAAAGCACAGATACGCAGTATTTT. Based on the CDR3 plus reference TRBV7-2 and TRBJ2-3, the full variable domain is GAGVSQSPSNKVTEKGKDVELRCDPISGHTALYWYRQSLGQGLEFLIYFQGNSAPDKSGLPSDRFSAERTGGSVSTLTIQRTQQEDSAVYLCASSLVGSKSTDTQYFGPGTRLTVL.

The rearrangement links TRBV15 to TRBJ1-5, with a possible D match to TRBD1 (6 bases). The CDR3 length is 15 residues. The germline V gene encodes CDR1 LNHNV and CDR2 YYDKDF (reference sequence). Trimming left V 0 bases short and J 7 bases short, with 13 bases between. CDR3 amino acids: CATSREQGMWQPQHF. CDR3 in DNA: TGTGCCACCAGCAGAGAACAGGGTATGTGGCAGCCCCAGCATTTT.

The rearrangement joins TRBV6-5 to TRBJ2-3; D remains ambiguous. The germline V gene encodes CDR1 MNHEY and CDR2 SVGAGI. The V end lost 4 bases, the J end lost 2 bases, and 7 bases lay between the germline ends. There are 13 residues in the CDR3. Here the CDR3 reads CASSLWATDTQYF. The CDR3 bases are TGTGCCAGCAGTTTATGGGCCACAGATACGCAGTATTTT.

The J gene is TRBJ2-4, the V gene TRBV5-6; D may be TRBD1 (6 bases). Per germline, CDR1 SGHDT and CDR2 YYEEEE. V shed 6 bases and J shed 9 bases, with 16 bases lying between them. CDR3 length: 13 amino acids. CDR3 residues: CASTTGFFAIQYF. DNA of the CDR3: TGTGCCAGCACCACAGGGTTTTTTGCCATTCAGTACTTC.

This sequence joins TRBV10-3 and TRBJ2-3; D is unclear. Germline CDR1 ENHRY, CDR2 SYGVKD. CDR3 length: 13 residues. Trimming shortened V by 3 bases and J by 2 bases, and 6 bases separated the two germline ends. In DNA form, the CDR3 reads TGTGCCATCAGTGATCAATTCACAGATACGCAGTATTTT. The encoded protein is CAISDQFTDTQYF.

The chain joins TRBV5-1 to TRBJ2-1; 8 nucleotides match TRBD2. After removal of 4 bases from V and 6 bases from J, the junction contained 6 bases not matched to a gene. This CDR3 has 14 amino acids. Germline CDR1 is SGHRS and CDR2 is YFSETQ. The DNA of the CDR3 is TGCGCCAGCAGCCCCGGACTAGCCCCCAATGAGCAGTTCTTC. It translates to CASSPGLAPNEQFF.

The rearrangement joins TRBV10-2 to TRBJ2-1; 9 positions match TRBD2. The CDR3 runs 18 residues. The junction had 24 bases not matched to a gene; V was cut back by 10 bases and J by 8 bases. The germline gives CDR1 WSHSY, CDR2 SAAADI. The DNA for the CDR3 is TGCGCCATCAAGGAAAAGCTGGTAGCGGGGGCGCACCACGATGAGCAGTTCTTC. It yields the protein CAIKEKLVAGAHHDEQFF.

CDR3 DNA: TGTGCCATGAGGACTTCGGGTTCCACTGAAGCTTTCTTT. Its translation: CAMRTSGSTEAFF. This chain connects TRBV10-3 to TRBJ1-1; D is uncertain. With 9 bases removed from V and 4 bases from J, the gap between germline ends came to 15 bases. CDR1 is ENHRY, CDR2 SYGVKD, per germline. The CDR3 contains 13 residues.

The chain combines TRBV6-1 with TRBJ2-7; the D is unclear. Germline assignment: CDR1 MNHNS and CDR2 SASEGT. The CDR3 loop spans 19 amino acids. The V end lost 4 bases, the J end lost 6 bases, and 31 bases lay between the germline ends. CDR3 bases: TGTGCCAGCAGTGCGCTAAGTCACGTAGGCGTTCCCTCCGGAGTCGAGCAGTACTTC. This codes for CASSALSHVGVPSGVEQYF.

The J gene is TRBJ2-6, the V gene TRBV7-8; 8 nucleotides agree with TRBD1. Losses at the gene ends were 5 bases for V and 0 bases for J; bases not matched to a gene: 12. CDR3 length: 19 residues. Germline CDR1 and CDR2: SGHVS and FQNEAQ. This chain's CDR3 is CASSPRIRGLGSGANVLTF. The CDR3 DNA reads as TGTGCCAGCAGCCCTAGGATCAGGGGGCTTGGCTCTGGGGCCAACGTCCTGACTTTC.

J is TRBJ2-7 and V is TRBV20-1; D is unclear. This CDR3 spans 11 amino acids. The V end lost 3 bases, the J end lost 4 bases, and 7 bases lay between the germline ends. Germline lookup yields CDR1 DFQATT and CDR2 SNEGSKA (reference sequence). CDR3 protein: CSARRSYEQYF. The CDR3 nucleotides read TGCAGTGCTAGGAGATCTTACGAGCAGTACTTC.